The entry that follows covers one T cell receptor beta chain sequence. Trimming cost V 3 bases and J 1 base, with 13 bases left between them. Per germline, CDR1 SGHTA and CDR2 FQGNSA. The CDR3 covers 15 residues. This entry comes from a study of blood T cell repertoires in COVID-19. Study information: Collection of acute and convalescent COVID-19 samples took place in the United States, Italy and Spain. In each case, the material was cDNA or gDNA derived from T cells, B-cell-depleted T cells, or PBMCs.

Original handling: Estimation of nucleated cell counts was performed using reference gene primer amplification. Sequencing used immunoSEQ multiplex PCR; TCRdb keeps in-frame clones, though not all of them. V, J and clone size reflect that table, while D and trimming were determined from the DNA. The sample lists around 140,000 clones, approximately 83% occurring once. Sequenced material: peripheral blood. The TCR sequence derives from a woman in her sixties with acute or convalescent COVID-19. This rearrangement joins TRBV7-2 to TRBJ2-7; a possible D gene is TRBD2 (8 bases). The CDR3 DNA sequence: TGTGCCAGCAGCTTCATAGCGGGACAGTCCTACGAGCAGTACTTC. Protein sequence: CASSFIAGQSYEQYF.